Listed here are 21 T cell receptor beta chains from one sample, sequenced in a study of blood T cell repertoires in COVID-19. Sequencing was performed with immunoSEQ multiplex PCR; in TCRdb, only in-frame clones are kept and a portion is missing. The table lists over 60,000 clones, 89% of them singletons. The sequencing sample was made of peripheral blood. Receptor source: an older man with acute or convalescent COVID-19.

This chain joins TRBV5-1 and TRBJ2-1; 9 nucleotides align to TRBD1. The CDR3 is made up of 15 amino acids. V lost 3 bases to trimming and J lost 1 base; unmatched junction nucleotides: 2. CDR1 and CDR2 from the germline V gene are SGHRS and YFSETQ. CDR3 coding DNA: TGCGCCAGCAGCTCGGACAGGGGATCCTACAATGAGCAGTTCTTC. Translation: CASSSDRGSYNEQFF.

The rearrangement links TRBV19 to TRBJ2-1, with D maybe TRBD2 (6 bases). Trimming removed 6 bases at V and 7 bases at J, with 16 bases between. The CDR3 is 14 residues long. In germline, CDR1 is LNHDA, CDR2 SQIVND (reference sequence). CDR3 protein: CASRRREGRNEQFF. The DNA of the CDR3 is TGTGCCAGTAGGCGGAGGGAAGGTAGGAATGAGCAGTTCTTC.

The chain is built from TRBV5-1 and TRBJ2-5, with 11 bases that match TRBD2. J was trimmed by 1 base and V by 0 bases; bases with no gene match: 5. The germline CDR1 and CDR2 sequences are SGHRS and YFSETQ. The CDR3 runs to 17 residues. The DNA for the CDR3 is TGCGCCAGCAGCTTGGGACTAGCGGGACTTATCCAAGAGACCCAGTACTTC. It yields the protein CASSLGLAGLIQETQYF. The whole variable domain, filled in from reference TRBV5-1 and TRBJ2-5, reads KAGVTQTPRYLIKTRGQQVTLSCSPISGHRSVSWYQQTPGQGLQFLFEYFSETQRNKGNFPGRFSGRQFSNSRSEMNVSTLELGDSALYLCASSLGLAGLIQETQYFGPGTRLLVL.

The genes are TRBV27 and TRBJ2-2, with 8 bases aligning to TRBD2. The CDR3 runs to 14 residues. From germline, CDR1 is MNHEY and CDR2 SMNVEV (reference sequence). V shed 8 bases and J 3 bases; nucleotides not matched to a gene: 5. CDR3 sequence: CASGPGRDTGELFF. The CDR3 DNA reads TGTGCCAGCGGGCCCGGGAGGGACACCGGGGAGCTGTTTTTT.

V is TRBV5-1 and J is TRBJ1-2; 7 bases are a match to TRBD1. After removal of 3 bases from V and 5 bases from J, the junction contained 10 bases not matched to a gene. The germline CDR1 and CDR2 sequences are SGHRS and YFSETQ. There are 15 residues in the CDR3. CDR3 residues: CASSSGDSLPYGYTF. The CDR3 bases are TGCGCCAGCAGCTCGGGGGACAGCCTACCATATGGCTACACCTTC.

The chain recombines TRBV19 with TRBJ1-3, with unresolved D. Trimming cost V 4 bases and J 1 base, with 14 bases left between them. CDR3 length: 16 residues. CDR1 LNHDA and CDR2 SQIVND come from the germline V gene (reference sequence). The chain's CDR3 is CASSSILATSGNTIYF. The CDR3, as DNA: TGTGCCAGTAGTAGTATTTTGGCAACGTCTGGAAACACCATATATTTT.

By share, this clone counts as medium-sized. The genes are TRBV10-3 and TRBJ2-3; 10 nucleotides match TRBD1. Germline-derived CDR1 and CDR2 are ENHRY and SYGVKD. Trimming cost V 3 bases and J 5 bases; bases outside gene matches: 8. This CDR3 has 16 amino acids. In DNA form, the CDR3 reads TGTGCCATCAGTGATGGGACAGGGGTTGGAAAAGATACGCAGTATTTT. This translates into CAISDGTGVGKDTQYF.

This chain connects TRBV27 to TRBJ2-3; D might be TRBD1 (6 bases). The CDR3 length is 15 residues. V was cut by 2 bases and J by 2 bases, with 11 bases left in between. Germline V lookup: CDR1 MNHEY, CDR2 SMNVEV (reference sequence). The CDR3 region is CASSLRYRATDTQYF. In DNA form, the CDR3 reads TGTGCCAGCAGTTTAAGGTACAGGGCCACAGATACGCAGTATTTT.

The chain joins TRBV6-5 to TRBJ1-2, with D possibly matching TRBD1 (6 bases). The CDR3 consists of 14 residues. CDR1 is MNHEY, CDR2 SVGAGI, per germline. Trimming pared 10 bases from V and 2 bases from J, leaving 17 bases between. CDR3 nucleotides: TGTGCCACCCGGGGGGGCCGACCGAACTATGGCTACACCTTC. Its protein is CATRGGRPNYGYTF.

This clone was detected only once. The chain recombines TRBV10-3 with TRBJ1-1; tentative D call: TRBD1 (5 bases). The ends were cut back, 11 bases at V and 0 bases at J, with 19 bases in the middle. The CDR3 extends over 15 amino acids. The germline V gene has CDR1 ENHRY and CDR2 SYGVKD. CDR3 in DNA: TGTGCCTCCTTTGGGGGGAGAGGGGTGAACACTGAAGCTTTCTTT. It codes for CASFGGRGVNTEAFF.

The chain carries TRBV9 and TRBJ2-7; possible D gene TRBD1, 6 bases. The germline V gene encodes CDR1 SGDLS and CDR2 YYNGEE. Between the trimmed V and J ends, which lost 3 bases and 3 bases, there was a span of 16 bases. The CDR3 length is 15 residues. The CDR3: CASSAGDTSRYEQYF. The CDR3 bases are TGTGCCAGCAGCGCAGGGGACACGTCCCGCTACGAGCAGTACTTC.

The J gene is TRBJ2-1, the V gene TRBV5-1; TRBD2 aligns across 8 bases. V shed 0 bases and J 8 bases; nucleotides not matched to a gene: 7. This CDR3 is built from 15 residues. The germline gives CDR1 SGHRS, CDR2 YFSETQ. The CDR3 loop reads CASSLAGRALDEQFF. In DNA form, the CDR3 reads TGCGCCAGCAGCTTGGCCGGGAGGGCCCTGGATGAGCAGTTCTTC.

The V gene is TRBV4-1, the J gene TRBJ1-4; a weak D match, TRBD1 (5 bases). Germline values: CDR1 MGHRA, CDR2 YSYEKL. Deletions cut 4 bases from V and 4 bases from J, with 7 bases between. The CDR3 is 13 residues long. CDR3 loop: CASSRQNNEKLFF. The CDR3 region has the DNA TGCGCCAGCAGCCGACAGAATAATGAAAAACTGTTTTTT.

The chain has TRBV7-3 and TRBJ2-4; TRBD1 is a possible D gene (6 bases). The CDR3 covers 14 residues. The germline V gene has CDR1 SGHTA and CDR2 FQGTGA. V dropped 1 base and J dropped 7 bases, with 11 bases sitting between them. Here the CDR3 reads CASSLSAGANIQYF. CDR3 sequence (DNA): TGTGCCAGCAGCTTAAGCGCAGGGGCGAACATTCAGTACTTC.

Points on this clone: Other DNA sequences in this specimen translate into the identical CDR3. This chain uses TRBV11-2 with TRBJ1-1, with 9 bases that match TRBD1. CDR3 length: 14 amino acids. V lost 5 bases to trimming and J lost 8 bases; unmatched junction nucleotides: 9. Germline loops: CDR1 SGHAT, CDR2 FQNNGV. The CDR3: CASSADRGGTEAFF. CDR3 nucleotide sequence: TGTGCCAGCAGCGCAGACAGGGGGGGCACCGAAGCTTTCTTT.

J is TRBJ2-1 and V is TRBV5-5; possible D gene TRBD1, 6 bases. Per germline, CDR1 SGHKS and CDR2 YYEKEE (reference sequence). The CDR3 is 13 amino acids. V lost 4 bases and J 6 bases, leaving 11 bases between the germline ends. The CDR3 coding sequence is TGTGCCAGCAGCGCGGACAGCCGCAATGAGCAGTTCTTC. Amino acids: CASSADSRNEQFF. Full variable domain (rest looked up from reference TRBV5-5 and TRBJ2-1): DAGVTQSPTHLIKTRGQQVTLRCSPISGHKSVSWYQQVLGQGPQFIFQYYEKEERGRGNFPDRFSARQFPNYSSELNVNALLLGDSALYLCASSADSRNEQFFGPGTRLTVL.

The chain recombines TRBV5-1 with TRBJ1-2, with D uncertain. Trimming stripped 6 bases from V and 0 bases from J, with 24 bases between. The CDR3 spans 18 residues. Germline CDR1 SGHRS, CDR2 YFSETQ. The CDR3: CASNPSGGTSLANYGYTF. As DNA, the CDR3 is TGCGCCAGCAACCCGTCAGGAGGAACTTCCCTTGCTAACTATGGCTACACCTTC.

J is TRBJ1-5 and V is TRBV7-9; D may be TRBD1 (5 bases). The germline V gene encodes CDR1 SEHNR and CDR2 FQNEAQ (reference sequence). The length of the CDR3 is 14 residues. Trimming shortened V by 0 bases and J by 2 bases, and 5 bases separated the two germline ends. CDR3 nucleotides: TGTGCCAGCAGCTTAGCAGGGGGCAATCAGCCCCAGCATTTT. Translating it yields CASSLAGGNQPQHF.

The V and J genes are TRBV21-1 and TRBJ1-1; whether TRBD1, the table's D call, matches the DNA was not checked. TRBV21-1 constitutes a pseudogene. There are 17 residues in the CDR3. The CDR3 region has the DNA TGTGCCAGCAGCAAATGGAAGGGGGAGTCTTTGAACACTGAAGCTTTCTTT. Residues: CASSKWKGESLNTEAFF.

The chain links TRBV3-1 (or the pseudogene TRBV3-2) to TRBJ2-2; D unresolved. CDR1 and CDR2 from the germline V gene are LGHDT and YNNKEL (reference sequence). This CDR3 region has 13 residues. The V end lost 1 base, the J end lost 6 bases, and 6 bases lay between the germline ends. The CDR3 protein is CASSQVQAGELFF. CDR3 bases: TGTGCCAGCAGCCAAGTTCAGGCCGGGGAGCTGTTTTTT.

This chain connects TRBV27 to TRBJ1-6; no definite D call. The CDR3 contains 17 residues. Trimming took off 3 bases at V and 0 bases at J, with 12 bases between the two ends. Germline V lookup: CDR1 MNHEY, CDR2 SMNVEV (reference sequence). CDR3 protein: CASSLKQRVSYNSPLHF. As DNA, the CDR3 is TGTGCCAGCAGTTTGAAACAGCGGGTCTCCTATAATTCACCCCTCCACTTT.